The clone carrying this TCR beta chain is a singleton in its sample. Its antigen is currently unknown. The junction and the germline gene differ at one end; a read error may be behind it. These data belong to a study of blood T cells in healthy people across ages. PCR was performed a second time for about 7 to 12 cycles using a sample-barcoded 5' primer and a J-beta primer mix. TCRdb reprocessed the 5' RACE reads via MiXCR and lists one record per CDR3 protein. The repertoire holds around 1,100,000 distinct CDR3 sequences, 35% to 40% seen once, with around 13% in the top ten. General study points: Estimated diversity, derived from one million T cells, was regarded as an underestimate.

Germline CDR1 and CDR2: MNHEY and SVGAGI. This CDR3 is built from 13 residues. The chain links TRBV6-5 to TRBJ2-5, with D perhaps TRBD1 or TRBD2 (5 bases each). This sequence was found in a man aged 18 to 29 in good health. The sequenced sample consisted of blood. CDR3 nucleotides: TGTGCCAGCAGTTACAGGGACCAAGGGACCCAGTACTTC. Translation: CASSYRDQGTQYF.